The source of this T cell receptor beta chain is a study of identical twins. This clonotype was seen ten or more times. The antigen remains undetermined. Healthy Caucasians, and only they, were the donors. In germline, CDR1 is SGHTA, CDR2 FQGNSA. Trimming took 4 bases from V and 0 from J; bases not matched to a gene: 1. There are 15 residues in the CDR3. The authors used template switching to add a universal primer site and gave cDNA unique molecular identifiers. TCRdb reprocessed the 5' RACE reads with MiXCR, giving one entry per CDR3 protein. The repertoire holds around 1.7 million distinct CDR3 sequences, 32% seen once, with about 0.25% in the top ten. Study outcomes and limitations: Researchers caution that invariant MAIT and iNKT cells could partly confound zero-insertion analyses. Beta out-of-frame sequences displayed a weaker excess of sharing between twins.

Source material: cord blood. This TCR derives from a newborn girl in good health. The chain joins TRBV7-2 to TRBJ2-4, with 9 nucleotides matching TRBD2. The CDR3 here is CASSWTSVAKNIQYF. The CDR3 bases are TGTGCCAGCAGCTGGACTAGCGTAGCCAAAAACATTCAGTACTTC.